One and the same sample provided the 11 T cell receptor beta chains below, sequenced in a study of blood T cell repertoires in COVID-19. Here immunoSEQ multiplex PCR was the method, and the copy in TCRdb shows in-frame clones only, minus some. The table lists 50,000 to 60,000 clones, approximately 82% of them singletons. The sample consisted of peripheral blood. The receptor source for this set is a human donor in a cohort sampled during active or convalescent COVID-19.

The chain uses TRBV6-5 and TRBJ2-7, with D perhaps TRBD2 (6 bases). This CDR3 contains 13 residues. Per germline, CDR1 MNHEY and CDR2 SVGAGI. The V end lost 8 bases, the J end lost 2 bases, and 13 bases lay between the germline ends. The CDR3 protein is CASWDFPTYEQYF. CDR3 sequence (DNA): TGTGCCAGCTGGGACTTCCCAACCTACGAGCAGTACTTC.

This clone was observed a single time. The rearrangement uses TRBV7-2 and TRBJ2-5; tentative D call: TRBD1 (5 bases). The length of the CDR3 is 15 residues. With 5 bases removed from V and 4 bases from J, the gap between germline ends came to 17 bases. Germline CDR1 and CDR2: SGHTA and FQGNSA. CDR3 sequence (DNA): TGTGCCAGCAGCAAATCCAGGGTGCAAGGAGAGACCCAGTACTTC. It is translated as CASSKSRVQGETQYF.

CDR3 coding DNA: TGTGCCAGTAGTCCCCAAGGACAGGGGGATATTAGGCCCCAGCATTTT. It encodes CASSPQGQGDIRPQHF. The chain has TRBV19 and TRBJ1-5; 10 bases align to TRBD1. The CDR3 runs 16 residues. V shed 5 bases and J 9 bases; nucleotides not matched to a gene: 13. Germline-derived CDR1 and CDR2 are LNHDA and SQIVND (reference sequence).

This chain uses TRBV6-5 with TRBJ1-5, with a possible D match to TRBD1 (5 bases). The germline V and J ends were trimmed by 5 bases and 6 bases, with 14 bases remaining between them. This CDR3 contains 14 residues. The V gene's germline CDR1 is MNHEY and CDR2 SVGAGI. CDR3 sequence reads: CASSPDRGGQPQHF. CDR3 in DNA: TGTGCCAGCAGTCCCGACAGAGGCGGTCAGCCCCAGCATTTT.

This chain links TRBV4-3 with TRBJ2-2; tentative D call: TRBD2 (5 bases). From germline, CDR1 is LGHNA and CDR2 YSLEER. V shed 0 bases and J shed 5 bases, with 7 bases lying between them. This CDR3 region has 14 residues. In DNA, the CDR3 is TGCGCCAGCAGCCAAGATCGGGGTACCGGGGAGCTGTTTTTT. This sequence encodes CASSQDRGTGELFF.

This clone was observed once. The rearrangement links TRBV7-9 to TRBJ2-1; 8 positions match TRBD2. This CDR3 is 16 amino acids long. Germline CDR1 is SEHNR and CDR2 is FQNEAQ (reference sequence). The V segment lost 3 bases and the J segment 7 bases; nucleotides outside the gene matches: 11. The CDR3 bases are TGTGCCAGCAGCTTTCTCCCAGCGGGGGATAGGAATGAGCAGTTCTTC. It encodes CASSFLPAGDRNEQFF.

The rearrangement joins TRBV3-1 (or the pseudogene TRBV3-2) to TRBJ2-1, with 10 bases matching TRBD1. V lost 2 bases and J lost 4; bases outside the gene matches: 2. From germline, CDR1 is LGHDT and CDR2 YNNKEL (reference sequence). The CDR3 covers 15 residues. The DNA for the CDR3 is TGTGCCAGCAGCCAAAGGACAGGGGGTTACAATGAGCAGTTCTTC. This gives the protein CASSQRTGGYNEQFF.

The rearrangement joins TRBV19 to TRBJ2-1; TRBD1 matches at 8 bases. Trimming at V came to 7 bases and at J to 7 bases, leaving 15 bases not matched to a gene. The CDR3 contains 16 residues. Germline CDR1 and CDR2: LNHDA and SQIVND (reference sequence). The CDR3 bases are TGTGCCAGTAAGGGCCTTCGGACAGGGACAGGTAATGAGCAGTTCTTC. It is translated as CASKGLRTGTGNEQFF.

CDR3 DNA sequence: TGTGCCAGCAAGGGGGACACTGAAGCTTTCTTT. The encoded protein is CASKGDTEAFF. V gene TRBV6-6 combines with J gene TRBJ1-1; D is possibly TRBD1 (6 bases). V dropped 7 bases and J dropped 3 bases, with 6 bases sitting between them. The CDR3 consists of 11 residues. Per the germline V gene, CDR1 is MNHNY and CDR2 is SVGAGI (reference sequence).

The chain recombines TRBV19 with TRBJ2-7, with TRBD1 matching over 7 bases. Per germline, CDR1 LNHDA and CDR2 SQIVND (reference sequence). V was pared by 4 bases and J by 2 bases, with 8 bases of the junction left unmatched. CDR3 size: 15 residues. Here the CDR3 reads CASSTGTAYAYEQYF. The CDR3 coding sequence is TGTGCCAGTAGTACCGGGACAGCATATGCCTACGAGCAGTACTTC.

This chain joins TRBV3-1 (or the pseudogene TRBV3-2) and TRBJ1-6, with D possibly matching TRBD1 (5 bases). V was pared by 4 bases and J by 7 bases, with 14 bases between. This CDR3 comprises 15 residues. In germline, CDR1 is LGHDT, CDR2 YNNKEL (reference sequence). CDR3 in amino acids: CASSLSQGNNSPLHF. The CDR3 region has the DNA TGTGCCAGCAGCCTATCTCAGGGAAACAATTCACCCCTCCACTTT.